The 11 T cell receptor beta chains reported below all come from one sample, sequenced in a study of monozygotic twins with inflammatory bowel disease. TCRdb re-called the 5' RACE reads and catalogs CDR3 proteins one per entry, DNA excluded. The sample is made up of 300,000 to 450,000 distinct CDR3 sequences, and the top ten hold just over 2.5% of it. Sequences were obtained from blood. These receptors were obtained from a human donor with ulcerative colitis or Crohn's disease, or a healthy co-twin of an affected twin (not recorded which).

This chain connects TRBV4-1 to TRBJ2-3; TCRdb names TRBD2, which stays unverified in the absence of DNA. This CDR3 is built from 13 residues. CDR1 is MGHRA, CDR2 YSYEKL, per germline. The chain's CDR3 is CASSQPGLQRAYF.

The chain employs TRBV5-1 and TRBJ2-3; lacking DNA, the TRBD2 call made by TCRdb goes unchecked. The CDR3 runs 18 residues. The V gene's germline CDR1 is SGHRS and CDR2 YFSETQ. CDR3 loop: CASSLSRTSGTSTDTQYF.

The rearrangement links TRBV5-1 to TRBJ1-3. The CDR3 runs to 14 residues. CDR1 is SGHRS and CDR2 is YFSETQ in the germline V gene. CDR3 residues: CASSLGRFGNTIYF.

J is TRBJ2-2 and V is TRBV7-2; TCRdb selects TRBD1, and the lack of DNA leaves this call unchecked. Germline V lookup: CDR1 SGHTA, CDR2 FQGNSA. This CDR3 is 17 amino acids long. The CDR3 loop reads CASSLEGDRGRTGELFF. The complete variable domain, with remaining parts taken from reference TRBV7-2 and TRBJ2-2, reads GAGVSQSPSNKVTEKGKDVELRCDPISGHTALYWYRQSLGQGLEFLIYFQGNSAPDKSGLPSDRFSAERTGGSVSTLTIQRTQQEDSAVYLCASSLEGDRGRTGELFFGEGSRLTVL.

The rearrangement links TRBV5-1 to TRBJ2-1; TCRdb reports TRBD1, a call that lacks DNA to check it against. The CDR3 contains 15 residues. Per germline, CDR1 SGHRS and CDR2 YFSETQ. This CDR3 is CASSLEGGHYNEQFF.

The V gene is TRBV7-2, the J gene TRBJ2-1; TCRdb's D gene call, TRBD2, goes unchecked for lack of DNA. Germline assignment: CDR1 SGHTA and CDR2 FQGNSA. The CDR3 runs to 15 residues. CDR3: CASSLEVGTSNEQFF.

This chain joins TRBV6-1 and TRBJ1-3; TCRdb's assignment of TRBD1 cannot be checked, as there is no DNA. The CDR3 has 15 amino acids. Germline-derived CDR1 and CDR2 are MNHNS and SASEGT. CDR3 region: CASRLGRSSGNTIYF.

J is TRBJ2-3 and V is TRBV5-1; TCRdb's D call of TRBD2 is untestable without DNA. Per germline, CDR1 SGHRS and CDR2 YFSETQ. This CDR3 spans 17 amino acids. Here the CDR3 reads CASSLGTSGGAADTQYF.

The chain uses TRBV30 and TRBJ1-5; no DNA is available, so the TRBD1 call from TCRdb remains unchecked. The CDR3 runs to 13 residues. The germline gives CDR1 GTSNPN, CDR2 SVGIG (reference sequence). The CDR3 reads CAWSDRGNQPQHF. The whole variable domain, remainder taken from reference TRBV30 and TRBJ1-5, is SQTIHQWPATLVQPVGSPLSLECTVEGTSNPNLYWYRQAAGRGLQLLFYSVGIGQISSEVPQNLSASRPQDRQFILSSKKLLLSDSGFYLCAWSDRGNQPQHFGDGTRLSIL.

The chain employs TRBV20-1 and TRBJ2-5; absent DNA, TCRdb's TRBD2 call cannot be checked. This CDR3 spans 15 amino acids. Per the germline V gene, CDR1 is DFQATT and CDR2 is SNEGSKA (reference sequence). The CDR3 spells CSARDGTSGTETQYF.

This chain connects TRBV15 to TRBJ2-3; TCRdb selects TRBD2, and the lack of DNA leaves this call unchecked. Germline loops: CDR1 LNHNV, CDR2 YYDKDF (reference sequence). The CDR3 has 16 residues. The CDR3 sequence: CATSRWDKWDTDTQYF.